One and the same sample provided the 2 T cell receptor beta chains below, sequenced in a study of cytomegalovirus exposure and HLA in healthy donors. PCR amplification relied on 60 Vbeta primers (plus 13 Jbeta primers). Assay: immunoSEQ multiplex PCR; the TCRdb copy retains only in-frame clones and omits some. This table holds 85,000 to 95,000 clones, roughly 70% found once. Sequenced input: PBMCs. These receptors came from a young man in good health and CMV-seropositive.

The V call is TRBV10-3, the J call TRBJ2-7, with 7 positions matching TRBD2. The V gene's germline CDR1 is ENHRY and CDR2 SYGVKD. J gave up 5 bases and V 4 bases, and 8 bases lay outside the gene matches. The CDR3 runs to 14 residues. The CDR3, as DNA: TGTGCCATCAGTGTTGGTGCGGGAGTAGACGAGCAGTACTTC. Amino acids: CAISVGAGVDEQYF.

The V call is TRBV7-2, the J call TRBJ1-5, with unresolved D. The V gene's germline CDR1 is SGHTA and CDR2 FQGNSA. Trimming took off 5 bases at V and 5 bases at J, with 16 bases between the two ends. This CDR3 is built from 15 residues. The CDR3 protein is CASSRGLSQYQPQHF. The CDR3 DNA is TGTGCCAGCAGCCGGGGTTTAAGCCAGTATCAGCCCCAGCATTTT. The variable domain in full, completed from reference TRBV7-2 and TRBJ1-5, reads GAGVSQSPSNKVTEKGKDVELRCDPISGHTALYWYRQSLGQGLEFLIYFQGNSAPDKSGLPSDRFSAERTGGSVSTLTIQRTQQEDSAVYLCASSRGLSQYQPQHFGDGTRLSIL.